The next 32 T cell receptor beta chains were all read from a single sample in a study of human T cells and chemical hapten exposure. Time point in this sample: patch test 2, 6 weeks after DPC sensitization. Specified treatment: therapeutic diphenylcyclopropenone sensitization with weekly scalp DPC. TCRdb used MiXCR to reprocess the RACE reads, holding one entry per CDR3 protein. The sample shows approximately 85,000 distinct CDR3 sequences, 10% of them seen only once. The sequencing here drew on whole blood, taken in connection with sensitization to the hapten diphenylcyclopropenone (DPC). All receptors come from a woman under 40 with alopecia areata. Some clones in this sample may be carry-over from other donors' samples.

The chain couples TRBV28 to TRBJ1-5; D gene unclear. Between the trimmed V and J ends, which lost 6 bases and 5 bases, there was a span of 17 bases. The germline gives CDR1 MDHEN, CDR2 SYDVKM. The CDR3 is 15 amino acids. The CDR3 spells CASRLLGVGHQPQHF. The DNA for the CDR3 is TGTGCCAGCAGGTTACTTGGGGTAGGGCATCAGCCCCAGCATTTT.

This clonotype was seen many times. This chain joins TRBV5-4 and TRBJ1-6, with D tentatively TRBD1 (6 bases). With 9 bases removed from V and 4 bases from J, the gap between germline ends came to 17 bases. CDR1 and CDR2 from the germline V gene are SGHNT and YYREEE (reference sequence). This CDR3 has 15 amino acids. The CDR3 is CATTGWGQYNSPLHF. The DNA for the CDR3 is TGTGCCACCACAGGGTGGGGCCAGTATAATTCACCCCTCCACTTT.

The rearrangement links TRBV11-1 to TRBJ2-1, with 8 bases that match TRBD2. The CDR3 length is 12 residues. V shed 5 bases, J shed 9 bases, and the junction held 3 bases outside the gene matches. Germline CDR1 SGHAT, CDR2 FQDESV (reference sequence). The CDR3 sequence is CASSPAGGEQFF. The CDR3 DNA reads TGTGCCAGCAGCCCCGCGGGGGGTGAGCAGTTCTTC.

The rearrangement uses TRBV27 and TRBJ1-2, with D possibly being TRBD1 (5 bases). Trimming took off 4 bases at V and 6 bases at J, with 15 bases between the two ends. Germline assignment: CDR1 MNHEY and CDR2 SMNVEV (reference sequence). CDR3 size: 14 residues. CDR3 residues: CASSSAGQGNGYTF. The CDR3 coding sequence is TGTGCCAGCAGTTCGGCTGGGCAGGGCAATGGCTACACCTTC.

This clonotype was detected ten times or more. The rearrangement links TRBV12-3 or TRBV12-4 to TRBJ2-3, with 12 bases that match TRBD2. The CDR3 extends over 18 amino acids. Trimming removed 5 bases from V and 2 bases from J; junction bases left unmatched: 11. Written as DNA, the CDR3 is TGTGCCAGCAGTCCCACCACCACTAGCGGGGGGACCACAGATACGCAGTATTTT. Its protein is CASSPTTTSGGTTDTQYF.

This clonotype appeared many times. The chain uses TRBV10-2 and TRBJ2-7; TRBD2 aligns across 12 bases. From germline, CDR1 is WSHSY and CDR2 SAAADI. CDR3 length: 15 residues. Unmatched junction bases numbered 8, after V lost 6 bases and J lost 5 bases. Here the CDR3 reads CASRQTSGSSHEQYF. CDR3 DNA: TGCGCCAGCAGGCAGACTAGCGGGAGTTCCCACGAGCAGTACTTC.

This clonotype came up many times. CDR3 coding DNA: TGTGCCAGCAGTTCCTCGACAGGGATTCTAGCTTTCTTT. Translation gives CASSSSTGILAFF. The J gene is TRBJ1-1, the V gene TRBV12-3 or TRBV12-4; 7 bases agree with TRBD1. The CDR3 consists of 13 residues. Trimming cost V 4 bases and J 10 bases; bases outside gene matches: 9.

This clonotype was detected ten times or more. The chain combines TRBV12-3 or TRBV12-4 with TRBJ1-2; 9 bases are a match to TRBD1. The CDR3 contains 16 residues. After removal of 3 bases from V and 4 bases from J, the junction contained 9 bases not matched to a gene. The CDR3 here is CASSLSSGQGGYGYTF. DNA of the CDR3: TGTGCCAGCAGTTTGTCCTCGGGACAGGGCGGCTATGGCTACACCTTC.

The chain links TRBV23-1 to TRBJ1-2, with 8 positions matching TRBD1. TRBV23-1 is placed among ORFs of uncertain function. J was trimmed by 4 bases and V by 5 bases; bases with no gene match: 6. The length of the CDR3 is 14 residues. CDR3 sequence reads: CASSFRTGSYGYTF. CDR3 nucleotide sequence: TGCGCCAGCAGTTTCCGGACAGGGAGCTATGGCTACACCTTC.

The sample holds a few counts of this clonotype. This chain uses TRBV19 with TRBJ2-7; 13 bases match TRBD2. This CDR3 has 15 amino acids. V lost 3 bases to trimming and J lost 5 bases; unmatched junction nucleotides: 4. From germline, CDR1 is LNHDA and CDR2 SQIVND (reference sequence). Here the CDR3 DNA reads TGTGCCAGTAGTATGAGGACTAGCGGGAGCCACGAGCAGTACTTC. Translation: CASSMRTSGSHEQYF.

The CDR3 reads CASSYPGELFF. CDR3 sequence (DNA): TGTGCCAGCAGTTACCCCGGGGAGCTGTTTTTT. The rearrangement uses TRBV6-2 or TRBV6-3 and TRBJ2-2; unclear D gene. V was cut by 2 bases and J by 6 bases, with 1 base left in between. This CDR3 is 11 amino acids long. Germline CDR1 and CDR2: MNHEY and SVGEGT.

Only a few counts were recorded for this clonotype. The chain is built from TRBV29-1 and TRBJ1-5; possibly TRBD1 for D (5 bases). The CDR3 contains 14 residues. Germline V lookup: CDR1 SQVTM, CDR2 ANQGSEA. The V and J ends lost 4 bases and 0 bases respectively, with 10 bases between them. The CDR3 loop is CSVVWGNSNQPQHF. The DNA of the CDR3 is TGCAGCGTTGTTTGGGGGAATAGCAATCAGCCCCAGCATTTT.

The CDR3 spells CASSYRNYGYTF. CDR3 DNA: TGTGCCAGCAGTTACAGGAACTATGGCTACACCTTC. The gene calls are TRBV28 and TRBJ1-2; tentative D call: TRBD1 (5 bases). CDR3 length: 12 residues. V was clipped by 4 bases and J by 2 bases, with 5 bases between them. CDR1 and CDR2 (germline): MDHEN, SYDVKM.

The gene calls are TRBV19 and TRBJ2-3; 9 bases agree with TRBD2. In germline, CDR1 is LNHDA, CDR2 SQIVND (reference sequence). The CDR3 contains 15 residues. J gave up 4 bases and V 5 bases, and 7 bases lay outside the gene matches. The CDR3 sequence is CASSVGGGASDTQYF. The CDR3 DNA reads TGTGCCAGTAGTGTGGGCGGGGGGGCATCAGATACGCAGTATTTT.

The chain couples TRBV11-2 to TRBJ2-5; the match to TRBD1 covers 7 bases. The germline CDR1 and CDR2 sequences are SGHAT and FQNNGV. The V and J ends lost 6 bases and 3 bases, in that order; junction bases with no gene match: 7. The CDR3 is 14 amino acids. This chain's CDR3 is CASSPGDREETQYF. In DNA form, the CDR3 reads TGTGCCAGCAGTCCGGGCGACAGGGAAGAGACCCAGTACTTC.

This clonotype was recorded many times. The rearrangement joins TRBV18 to TRBJ2-1; 7 nucleotides agree with TRBD1. Trimming cost V 5 bases and J 8 bases; bases outside gene matches: 3. Germline assignment: CDR1 KGHSH and CDR2 LQKENI. This CDR3 comprises 12 residues. CDR3 coding DNA: TGTGCCAGCTCAGAAGACAGGGATGAGCAGTTCTTC. It specifies CASSEDRDEQFF.

Only a few counts were recorded for this clonotype. In nucleotides, the CDR3 is TGCGCCAGCAGCTATCTGGGCAATGAGCAGTTCTTC. Its translation: CASSYLGNEQFF. The V call is TRBV5-1, the J call TRBJ2-1; D unresolved. This CDR3 is built from 12 residues. Trimming stripped 3 bases from V and 6 bases from J, with 7 bases between. Germline V gene sequence: CDR1 SGHRS, CDR2 YFSETQ.

V usage is TRBV9 and J usage is TRBJ2-3; D gene uncertain. From germline, CDR1 is SGDLS and CDR2 YYNGEE. Trimming left V 2 bases short and J 3 bases short, with 7 bases between. This CDR3 region has 13 residues. CDR3: CASSVVNTDTQYF. DNA for the CDR3: TGTGCCAGCAGCGTCGTTAATACAGATACGCAGTATTTT.

This clonotype was counted between two and nine times. The CDR3 sequence is CSAYRGPAQYF. CDR3 bases: TGCAGTGCTTACAGGGGGCCGGCGCAGTATTTT. J is TRBJ2-3 and V is TRBV20-1, with 9 positions matching TRBD1. This CDR3 spans 11 amino acids. V dropped 5 bases and J dropped 10; count of bases not matched to a gene: 4. Per the germline V gene, CDR1 is DFQATT and CDR2 is SNEGSKA (reference sequence).

This clonotype was picked up many times. V usage is TRBV12-3 or TRBV12-4 and J usage is TRBJ1-5; D is undetermined. This CDR3 spans 14 amino acids. V was shortened by 5 bases and J by 7 bases, with 15 bases between the two germline ends. The CDR3 spells CASSAPGGRQPQHF. The CDR3 DNA is TGTGCCAGCAGTGCGCCTGGAGGTAGGCAGCCCCAGCATTTT.

As DNA, the CDR3 is TGTGCCAGCAGCTCCTATGACGGCGGGGGGGCGGTCGAGCAGTACTTC. Residues: CASSSYDGGGAVEQYF. V usage is TRBV3-1 and J usage is TRBJ2-7; TRBD2 agrees at 9 bases. The junction had 14 bases not matched to a gene; V was cut back by 5 bases and J by 6 bases. CDR1 is LGHDT, CDR2 YNNKEL, per germline (reference sequence). The CDR3 runs 16 residues.

In its sample, this clonotype was seen many times. The V and J genes are TRBV20-1 and TRBJ2-3; 9 nucleotides agree with TRBD2. Germline CDR1 and CDR2: DFQATT and SNEGSKA (reference sequence). With V trimmed by 0 bases and J by 1 base, 17 bases remained unmatched. The CDR3 extends over 20 amino acids. Here the CDR3 DNA reads TGCAGTGCTAGAGATGACGCGGGAGGGGTGGTTGGTGCCGGCACAGATACGCAGTATTTT. Its translation: CSARDDAGGVVGAGTDTQYF.

This clonotype was counted a few times. The CDR3 coding sequence is TGCAGCGTTCGAACCAGCTCCTACGAGCAGTACTTC. It is translated as CSVRTSSYEQYF. The V and J genes are TRBV29-1 and TRBJ2-7; no clear D. The CDR3 totals 12 residues. The V end was cut by 5 bases, the J end by 0 bases, with 8 bases between. The V gene's germline CDR1 is SQVTM and CDR2 ANQGSEA.

In this sample, this clonotype turned up a few times. The chain carries TRBV12-3 or TRBV12-4 and TRBJ1-4; D is undetermined. The ends were cut back, 2 bases at V and 6 bases at J, with 7 bases in the middle. There are 13 residues in the CDR3. The CDR3 sequence is CASSLRGHEKLFF. The CDR3 DNA reads TGTGCCAGCAGTTTAAGAGGGCATGAAAAACTGTTTTTT.

This rearrangement joins TRBV5-6 to TRBJ1-1, with a possible D match to TRBD1 (5 bases). The CDR3 is 15 amino acids. CDR1 and CDR2 (germline): SGHDT, YYEEEE. V was pared by 0 bases and J by 4 bases, with 13 bases between. This CDR3 reads CASSLAGQGGTEAFF. Written as DNA, the CDR3 is TGTGCCAGCAGCTTGGCAGGGCAGGGAGGCACTGAAGCTTTCTTT.

The chain links TRBV4-2 to TRBJ1-1; D is perhaps TRBD1 (5 bases). Per the germline V gene, CDR1 is LGHNA and CDR2 is YNFKEQ. Trimming left V 1 base short and J 3 bases short, with 12 bases between. The length of the CDR3 is 15 residues. The DNA for the CDR3 is TGTGCCAGCAGCCAAGGCGTCAGGGCGGACACTGAAGCTTTCTTT. Its translation is CASSQGVRADTEAFF.

The V gene is TRBV7-2, the J gene TRBJ1-2; D remains unclear. This CDR3 has 14 residues. V lost 3 bases and J 8 bases, leaving 16 bases between the germline ends. CDR1 SGHTA and CDR2 FQGNSA come from the germline V gene. The CDR3 sequence: CASSLFTVVSGYTF. CDR3 nucleotide sequence: TGTGCCAGCAGCTTGTTCACAGTAGTTTCAGGCTACACCTTC.

This clonotype appeared a few times. The chain has TRBV7-9 and TRBJ1-2; no reliable D call. CDR1 SEHNR and CDR2 FQNEAQ come from the germline V gene (reference sequence). Trimming took 0 bases from V and 4 from J, leaving 9 bases between them. CDR3 length: 14 amino acids. The CDR3 reads CASSLAEIGYGYTF. The CDR3 DNA is TGTGCCAGCAGCTTAGCCGAAATCGGCTATGGCTACACCTTC.

Points on this clonotype: This may arise from a read error, as a much more abundant clone is one base away. Lacking the conserved final phenylalanine or tryptophan, this CDR3 likely reflects a read error. This rearrangement joins TRBV2 to TRBJ2-7, with TRBD2 matching 8 bases. J was trimmed by 0 bases and V by 6 bases; bases with no gene match: 7. The CDR3 runs 15 residues. The germline V gene has CDR1 SNHLY and CDR2 FYNNEI. The DNA for the CDR3 is TGTGCCAGCAGCCTTACTAGCGGTAGCTCCTACGAGCAGTACTTG. Its protein product is CASSLTSGSSYEQYL.

This clonotype was picked up a small number of times. The CDR3 region is CASSPWTKGETQYF. The CDR3 DNA is TGTGCCAGCAGCCCCTGGACAAAGGGGGAGACCCAGTACTTC. The chain joins TRBV3-1 to TRBJ2-5; a weak D match, TRBD1 (5 bases). Germline CDR1 LGHDT, CDR2 YNNKEL (reference sequence). Trimming removed 4 bases from V and 5 bases from J, with 14 bases in between. This CDR3 region has 14 residues.

The chain employs TRBV12-3 or TRBV12-4 and TRBJ2-2, with 8 bases lining up with TRBD1. The CDR3 is 15 amino acids. J was trimmed by 0 bases and V by 6 bases; bases with no gene match: 3. The chain's CDR3 is CASRTGGANTGELFF. The CDR3, as DNA: TGTGCCAGCAGAACAGGGGGTGCGAACACCGGGGAGCTGTTTTTT.

This clonotype was observed many times. CDR3 nucleotide sequence: TGTGCCAGCAGCAGCTACAAAGGGACTAGCGGGTACTCCTACGAGCAGTACTTC. It codes for CASSSYKGTSGYSYEQYF. The V call is TRBV21-1, the J call TRBJ2-7; the table's D call, TRBD2, was not checked against the DNA. TRBV21-1 is a pseudogene locus. The CDR3 runs 18 residues.